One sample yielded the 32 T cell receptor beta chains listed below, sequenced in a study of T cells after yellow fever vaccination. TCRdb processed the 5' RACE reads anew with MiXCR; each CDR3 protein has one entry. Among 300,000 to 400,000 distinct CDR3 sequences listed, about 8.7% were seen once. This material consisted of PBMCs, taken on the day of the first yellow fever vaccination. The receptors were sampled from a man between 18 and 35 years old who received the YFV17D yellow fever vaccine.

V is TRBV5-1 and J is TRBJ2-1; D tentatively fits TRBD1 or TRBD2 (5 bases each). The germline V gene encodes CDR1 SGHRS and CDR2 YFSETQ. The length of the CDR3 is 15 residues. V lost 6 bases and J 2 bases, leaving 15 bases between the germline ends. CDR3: CASIEAAGTYNEQFF. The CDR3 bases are TGCGCCAGCATCGAAGCGGCAGGGACCTACAATGAGCAGTTCTTC.

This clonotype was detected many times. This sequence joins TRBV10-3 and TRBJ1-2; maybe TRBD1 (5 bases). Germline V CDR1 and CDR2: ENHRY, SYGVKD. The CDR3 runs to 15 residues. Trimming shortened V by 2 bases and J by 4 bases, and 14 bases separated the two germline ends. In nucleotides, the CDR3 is TGTGCCATCAGTGAGACTAGATCCGGGGCCTATGGCTACACCTTC. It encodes CAISETRSGAYGYTF.

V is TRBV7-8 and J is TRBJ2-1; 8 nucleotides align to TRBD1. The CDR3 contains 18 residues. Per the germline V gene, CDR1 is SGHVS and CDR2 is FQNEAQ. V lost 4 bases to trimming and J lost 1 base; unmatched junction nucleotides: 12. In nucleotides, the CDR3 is TGTGCCAGCAGCTCTCCGAGGACAGGGACGGGTTCCTACAATGAGCAGTTCTTC. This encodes CASSSPRTGTGSYNEQFF. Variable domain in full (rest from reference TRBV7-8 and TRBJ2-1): GAGVSQSPRYKVAKRGQDVALRCDPISGHVSLFWYQQALGQGPEFLTYFQNEAQLDKSGLPSDRFFAERPEGSVSTLKIQRTQQEDSAVYLCASSSPRTGTGSYNEQFFGPGTRLTVL.

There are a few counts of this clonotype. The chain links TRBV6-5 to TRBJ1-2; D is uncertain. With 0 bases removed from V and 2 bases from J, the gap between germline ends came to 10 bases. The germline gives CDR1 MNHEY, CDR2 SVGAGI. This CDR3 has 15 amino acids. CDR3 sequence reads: CASSYSYGTNYGYTF. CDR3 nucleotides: TGTGCCAGCAGTTACTCATACGGAACAAACTATGGCTACACCTTC.

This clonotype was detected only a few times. The chain's CDR3 is CASSQDVYEQYF. DNA for the CDR3: TGCGCCAGCAGCCAAGACGTATACGAGCAGTACTTC. J is TRBJ2-7 and V is TRBV4-1, with D hard to call. Germline V gene lookup returns CDR1 MGHRA and CDR2 YSYEKL. Trimming removed 0 bases from V and 4 bases from J, with 4 bases in between. There are 12 residues in the CDR3.

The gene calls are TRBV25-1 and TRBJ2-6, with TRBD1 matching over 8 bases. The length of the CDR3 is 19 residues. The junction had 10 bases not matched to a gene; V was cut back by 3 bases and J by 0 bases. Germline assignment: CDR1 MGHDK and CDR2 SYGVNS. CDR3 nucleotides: TGTGCCAGCAGTGAGGCGTTGGGGACAGGACTCTCTGGGGCCAACGTCCTGACTTTC. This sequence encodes CASSEALGTGLSGANVLTF.

This CDR3 reads CASSLVRGPYSNQPQHF. The CDR3 nucleotides are TGTGCCAGCAGCCTTGTGAGGGGACCGTATAGCAATCAGCCCCAGCATTTT. J is TRBJ1-5 and V is TRBV7-9; TRBD1 is a possible D gene (5 bases). V was clipped by 5 bases and J by 0 bases, with 17 bases between them. Germline V gives CDR1 SEHNR, CDR2 FQNEAQ (reference sequence). The CDR3 loop spans 17 amino acids.

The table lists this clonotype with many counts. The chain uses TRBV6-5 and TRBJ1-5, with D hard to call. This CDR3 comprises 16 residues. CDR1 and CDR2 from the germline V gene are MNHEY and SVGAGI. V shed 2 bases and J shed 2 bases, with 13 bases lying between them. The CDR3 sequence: CASSYRKGWGNQPQHF. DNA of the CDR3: TGTGCCAGCAGTTACCGTAAGGGTTGGGGCAATCAGCCCCAGCATTTT.

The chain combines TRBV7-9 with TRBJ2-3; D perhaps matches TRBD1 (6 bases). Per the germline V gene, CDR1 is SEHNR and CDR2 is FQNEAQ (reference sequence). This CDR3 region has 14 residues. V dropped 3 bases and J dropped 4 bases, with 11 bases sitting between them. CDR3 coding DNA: TGTGCCAGCAGCTTCCTGGGGGCATCAGATACGCAGTATTTT. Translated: CASSFLGASDTQYF.

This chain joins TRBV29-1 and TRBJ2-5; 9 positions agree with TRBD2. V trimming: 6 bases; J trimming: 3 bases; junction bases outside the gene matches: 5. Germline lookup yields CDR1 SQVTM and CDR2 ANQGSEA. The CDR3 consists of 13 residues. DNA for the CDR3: TGCAGCGTGAGACTAGCGGATGAAGAGACCCAGTACTTC. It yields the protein CSVRLADEETQYF.

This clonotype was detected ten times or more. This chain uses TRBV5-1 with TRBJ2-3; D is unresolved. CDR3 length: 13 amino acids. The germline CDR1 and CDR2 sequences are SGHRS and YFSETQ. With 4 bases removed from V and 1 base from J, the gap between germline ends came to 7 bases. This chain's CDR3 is CASSEWGTDTQYF. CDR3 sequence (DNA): TGCGCCAGCAGCGAGTGGGGCACAGATACGCAGTATTTT.

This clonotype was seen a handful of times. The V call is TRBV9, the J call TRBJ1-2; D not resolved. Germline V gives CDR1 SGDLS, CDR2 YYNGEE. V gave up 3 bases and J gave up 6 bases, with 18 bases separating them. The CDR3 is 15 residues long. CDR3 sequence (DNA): TGTGCCAGCAGCGGCTCCAGGCGGGGAGAAGATGGCTACACCTTC. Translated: CASSGSRRGEDGYTF.

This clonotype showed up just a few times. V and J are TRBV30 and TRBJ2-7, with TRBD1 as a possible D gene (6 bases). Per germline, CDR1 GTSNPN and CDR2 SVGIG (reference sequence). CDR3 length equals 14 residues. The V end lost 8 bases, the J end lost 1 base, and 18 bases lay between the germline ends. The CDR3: CASNRDINSYEQYF. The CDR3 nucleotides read TGTGCCAGCAACCGGGACATAAATTCCTACGAGCAGTACTTC. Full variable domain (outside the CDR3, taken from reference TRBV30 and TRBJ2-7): SQTIHQWPATLVQPVGSPLSLECTVEGTSNPNLYWYRQAAGRGLQLLFYSVGIGQISSEVPQNLSASRPQDRQFILSSKKLLLSDSGFYLCASNRDINSYEQYFGPGTRLTVT.

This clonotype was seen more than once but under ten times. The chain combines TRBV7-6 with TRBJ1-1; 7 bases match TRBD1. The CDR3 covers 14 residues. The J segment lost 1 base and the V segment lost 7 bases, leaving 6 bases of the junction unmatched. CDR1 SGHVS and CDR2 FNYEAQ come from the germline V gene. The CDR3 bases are TGTGCCAGCACCTACGGACAGGCGAACACTGAAGCTTTCTTT. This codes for CASTYGQANTEAFF.

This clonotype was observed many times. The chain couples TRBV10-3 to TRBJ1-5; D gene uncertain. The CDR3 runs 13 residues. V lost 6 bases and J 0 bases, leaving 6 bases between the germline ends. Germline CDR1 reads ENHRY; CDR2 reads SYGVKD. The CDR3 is CAIREDSNQPQHF. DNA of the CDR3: TGTGCCATCAGGGAGGATAGCAATCAGCCCCAGCATTTT.

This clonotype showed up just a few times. The CDR3 DNA reads as TGCAGTGCTAGAGAGGTCGACAGGGCGGAGGGCTACACCTTC. Protein sequence: CSAREVDRAEGYTF. The chain combines TRBV20-1 with TRBJ1-2; 7 positions match TRBD1. V dropped 0 bases and J dropped 8; count of bases not matched to a gene: 9. There are 14 residues in the CDR3. The germline V gene has CDR1 DFQATT and CDR2 SNEGSKA (reference sequence).

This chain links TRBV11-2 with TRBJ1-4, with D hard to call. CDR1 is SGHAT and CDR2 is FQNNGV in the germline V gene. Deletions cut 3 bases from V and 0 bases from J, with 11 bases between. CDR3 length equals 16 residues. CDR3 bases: TGTGCCAGCAGCTTTTCCTTCGTCGCAACTAATGAAAAACTGTTTTTT. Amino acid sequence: CASSFSFVATNEKLFF. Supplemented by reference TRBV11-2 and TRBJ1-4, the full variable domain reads EAGVAQSPRYKIIEKRQSVAFWCNPISGHATLYWYQQILGQGPKLLIQFQNNGVVDDSQLPKDRFSAERLKGVDSTLKIQPAKLEDSAVYLCASSFSFVATNEKLFFGSGTQLSVL.

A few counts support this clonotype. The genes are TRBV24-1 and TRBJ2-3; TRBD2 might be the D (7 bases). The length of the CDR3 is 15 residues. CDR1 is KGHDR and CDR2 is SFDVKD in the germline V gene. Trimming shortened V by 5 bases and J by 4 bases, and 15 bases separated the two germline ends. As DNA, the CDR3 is TGTGCCACCAGTGTGAGAGGGGGGGCTGCAGATACGCAGTATTTT. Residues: CATSVRGGAADTQYF.

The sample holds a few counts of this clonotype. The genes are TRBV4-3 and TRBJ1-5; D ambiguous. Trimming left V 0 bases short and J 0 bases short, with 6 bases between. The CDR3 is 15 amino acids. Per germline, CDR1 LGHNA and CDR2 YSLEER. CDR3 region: CASSQDRFSNQPQHF. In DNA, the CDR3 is TGCGCCAGCAGCCAAGATAGATTTAGCAATCAGCCCCAGCATTTT.

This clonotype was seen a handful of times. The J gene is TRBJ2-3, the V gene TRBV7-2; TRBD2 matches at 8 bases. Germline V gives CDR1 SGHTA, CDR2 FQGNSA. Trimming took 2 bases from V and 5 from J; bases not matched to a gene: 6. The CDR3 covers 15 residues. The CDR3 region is CASSLWRGAVDTQYF. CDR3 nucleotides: TGTGCCAGCAGCTTATGGCGGGGGGCGGTAGATACGCAGTATTTT.

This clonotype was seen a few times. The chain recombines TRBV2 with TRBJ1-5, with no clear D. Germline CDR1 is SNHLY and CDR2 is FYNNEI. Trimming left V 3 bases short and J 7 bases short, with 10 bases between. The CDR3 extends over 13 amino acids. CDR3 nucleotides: TGTGCCAGCAGTGAGGGTGGTGGACAGCCCCAGCATTTT. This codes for CASSEGGGQPQHF. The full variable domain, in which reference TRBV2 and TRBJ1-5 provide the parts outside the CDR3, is EPEVTQTPSHQVTQMGQEVILRCVPISNHLYFYWYRQILGQKVEFLVSFYNNEISEKSEIFDDQFSVERPDGSNFTLKIRSTKLEDSAMYFCASSEGGGQPQHFGDGTRLSIL.

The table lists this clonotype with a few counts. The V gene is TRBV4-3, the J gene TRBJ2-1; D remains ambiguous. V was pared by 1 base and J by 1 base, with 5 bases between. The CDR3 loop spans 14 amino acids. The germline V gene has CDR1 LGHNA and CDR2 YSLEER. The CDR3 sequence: CASSQVQSYNEQFF. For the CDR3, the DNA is TGCGCCAGCAGCCAAGTCCAGTCCTACAATGAGCAGTTCTTC.

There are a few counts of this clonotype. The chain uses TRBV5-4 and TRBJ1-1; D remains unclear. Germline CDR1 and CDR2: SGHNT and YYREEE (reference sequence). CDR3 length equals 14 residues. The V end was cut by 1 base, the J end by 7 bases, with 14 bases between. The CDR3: CASSLTGPNVEAFF. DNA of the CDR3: TGTGCCAGCAGCTTGACTGGCCCGAACGTTGAAGCTTTCTTT.

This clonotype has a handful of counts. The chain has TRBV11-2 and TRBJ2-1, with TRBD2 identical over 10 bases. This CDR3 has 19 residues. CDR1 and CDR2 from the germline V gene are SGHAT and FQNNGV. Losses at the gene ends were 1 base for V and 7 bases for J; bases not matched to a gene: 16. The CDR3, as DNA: TGTGCCAGCAGCTTAGGATTAAGCGGGGGGGCTTTAAGGGTAAATGAGCAGTTCTTC. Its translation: CASSLGLSGGALRVNEQFF.

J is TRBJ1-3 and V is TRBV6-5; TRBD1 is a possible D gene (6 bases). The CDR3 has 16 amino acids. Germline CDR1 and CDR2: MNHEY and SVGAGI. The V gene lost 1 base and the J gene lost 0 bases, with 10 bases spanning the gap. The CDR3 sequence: CASSYFPDSSGNTIYF. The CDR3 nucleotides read TGTGCCAGCAGTTACTTTCCGGACAGCTCTGGAAACACCATATATTTT.

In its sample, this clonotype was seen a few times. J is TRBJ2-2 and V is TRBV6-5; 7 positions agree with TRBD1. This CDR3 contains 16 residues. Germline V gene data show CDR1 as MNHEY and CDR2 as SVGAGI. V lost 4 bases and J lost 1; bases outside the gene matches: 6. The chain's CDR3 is CASSSWGQKNTGELFF. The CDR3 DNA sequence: TGTGCCAGCAGTTCCTGGGGACAGAAGAACACCGGGGAGCTGTTTTTT.

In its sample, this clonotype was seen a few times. CDR3 region: CASSLAEGAYEQYV. CDR3 coding DNA: TGTGCCAGCAGCTTAGCGGAGGGAGCCTACGAGCAGTACGTC. The chain couples TRBV7-2 to TRBJ2-7, with TRBD2 as a possible D gene (6 bases). Germline loops: CDR1 SGHTA, CDR2 FQGNSA. This CDR3 spans 14 amino acids. Trimming left V 0 bases short and J 2 bases short, with 8 bases between.

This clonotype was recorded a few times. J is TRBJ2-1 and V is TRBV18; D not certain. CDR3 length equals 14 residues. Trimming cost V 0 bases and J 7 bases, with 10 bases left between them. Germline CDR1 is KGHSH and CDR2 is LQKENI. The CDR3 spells CASSPPSAGNEQFF. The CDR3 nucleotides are TGTGCCAGCTCACCACCATCAGCCGGGAATGAGCAGTTCTTC.

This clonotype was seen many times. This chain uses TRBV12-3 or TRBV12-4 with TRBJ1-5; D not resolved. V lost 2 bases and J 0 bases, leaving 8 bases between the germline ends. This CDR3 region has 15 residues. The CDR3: CASSLRRGSNQPQHF. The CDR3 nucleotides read TGTGCCAGCAGTTTAAGGCGGGGTAGCAATCAGCCCCAGCATTTT.

The CDR3 is CASSVTGVTTNEKLFF. CDR3 sequence (DNA): TGCGCCAGCAGCGTAACAGGGGTCACAACTAATGAAAAACTGTTTTTT. V usage is TRBV5-1 and J usage is TRBJ1-4, with 7 bases matching TRBD1. Germline trimming cut 4 bases from V and 0 bases from J; bases unmatched to any gene: 6. The germline V gene encodes CDR1 SGHRS and CDR2 YFSETQ. CDR3 length equals 16 residues.

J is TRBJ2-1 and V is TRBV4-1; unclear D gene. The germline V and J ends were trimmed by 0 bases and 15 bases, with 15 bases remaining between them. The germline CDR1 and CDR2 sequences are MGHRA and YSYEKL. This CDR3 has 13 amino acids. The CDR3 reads CASSQDINQVPFF. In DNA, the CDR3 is TGCGCCAGCAGCCAAGATATCAATCAGGTTCCGTTCTTC.

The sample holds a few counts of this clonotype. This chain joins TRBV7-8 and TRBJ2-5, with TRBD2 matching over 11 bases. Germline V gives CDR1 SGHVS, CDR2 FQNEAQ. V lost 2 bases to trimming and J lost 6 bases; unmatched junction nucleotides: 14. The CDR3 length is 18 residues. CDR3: CASSLSTASGGSGKTQYF. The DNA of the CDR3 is TGTGCCAGCAGCTTATCAACGGCTAGCGGGGGGTCGGGGAAGACCCAGTACTTC.